This T cell receptor (beta chain) was captured by sequencing in a study of cytomegalovirus exposure and HLA in healthy donors. Study-level information: An early release of data contained around 80 million unique TCRs, which came from HLA-typed donors. Study-level points and caveats: Later on, a genetic analysis was performed. It linked a missense variant in DCLRE1C with V- and J-gene trimming of TCR beta. The authors confirmed in vitro that a few CMV-associated chains were specific for CMV antigens.

With 60 Vbeta and 13 Jbeta primers, the PCR was carried out. Some clones are missing from TCRdb's copy, which holds only in-frame ones; the method was immunoSEQ multiplex PCR. Its table records about 160,000 clones. Of note for this clone: The target antigen is unknown.

V was clipped by 3 bases and J by 2 bases; unmatched bases: 1. The CDR3 has 14 residues. Germline V gene sequence: CDR1 WNHNN, CDR2 SYGVQD (reference sequence). The specimen sequenced was PBMCs. This TCR was recovered from a woman aged 55-70 years in good health and CMV-seronegative. V gene TRBV10-1 combines with J gene TRBJ1-3, with 7 bases aligning to TRBD1. The CDR3 spells CASSDGTAGNTIYF. DNA of the CDR3: TGCGCCAGCAGTGATGGGACAGCTGGAAACACCATATATTTT.